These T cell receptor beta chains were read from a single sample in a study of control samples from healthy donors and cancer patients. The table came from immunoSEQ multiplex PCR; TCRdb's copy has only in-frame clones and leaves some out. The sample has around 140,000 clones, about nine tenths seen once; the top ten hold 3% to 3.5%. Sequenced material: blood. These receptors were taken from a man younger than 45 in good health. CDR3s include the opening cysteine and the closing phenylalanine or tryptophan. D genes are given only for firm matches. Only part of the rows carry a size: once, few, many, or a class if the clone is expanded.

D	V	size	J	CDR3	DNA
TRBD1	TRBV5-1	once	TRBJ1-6	CASSFGQGISPLHF	TGCGCCAGCAGCTTCGGACAGGGGATTTCACCCCTCCACTTT
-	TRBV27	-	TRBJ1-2	CASSPRGMGGYGYTF	TGTGCCAGCAGCCCTCGTGGTATGGGAGGCTATGGCTACACCTTC
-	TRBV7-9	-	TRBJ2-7	CASSLAVGELSYEQYF	TGTGCCAGCAGCTTAGCGGTCGGGGAGTTGTCCTACGAGCAGTACTTC
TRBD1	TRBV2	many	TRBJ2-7	CASSVGQGNREQYF	TGTGCCAGCAGTGTTGGACAGGGGAATCGCGAGCAGTACTTC
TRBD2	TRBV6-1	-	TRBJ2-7	CASSEEGLAGGYEQYF	TGTGCCAGCAGTGAAGAAGGTTTAGCGGGGGGGTACGAGCAGTACTTC
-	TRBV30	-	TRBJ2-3	CAWSVGTSTDTQYF	TGTGCCTGGAGTGTTGGCACAAGCACAGATACGCAGTATTTT
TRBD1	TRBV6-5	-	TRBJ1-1	CASRRTGWLNTEAFF	TGTGCCAGCAGGAGGACAGGGTGGCTGAACACTGAAGCTTTCTTT
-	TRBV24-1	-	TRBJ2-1	CATSDLSPRTNEQFF	TGTGCCACCAGTGATTTGAGCCCCCGGACGAATGAGCAGTTCTTC
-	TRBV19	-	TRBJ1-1	CASSILTEAFF	TGTGCCAGTAGTATTCTCACTGAAGCTTTCTTT
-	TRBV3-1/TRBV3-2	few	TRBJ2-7	CASSQANSIAYEQYF	TGTGCCAGCAGCCAAGCTAACAGCATAGCCTACGAGCAGTACTTC
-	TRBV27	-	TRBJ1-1	CASSGQMNTEAFF	TGTGCCAGCAGTGGACAGATGAACACTGAAGCTTTCTTT
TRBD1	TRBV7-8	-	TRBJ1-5	CASSLDGQEVSNQPQHF	TGTGCCAGCAGCTTAGACGGACAGGAGGTTAGCAATCAGCCCCAGCATTTT
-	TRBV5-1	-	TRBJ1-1	CASSLAGRLAEAFF	TGCGCCAGCAGCTTGGCTGGGCGTTTGGCTGAAGCTTTCTTT
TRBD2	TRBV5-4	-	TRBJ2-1	CASSLNSGGNEQFF	TGTGCCAGCAGCTTGAATAGCGGGGGCAATGAGCAGTTCTTC
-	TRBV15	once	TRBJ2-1	CATSGSWGEQFF	TGTGCCACCAGCGGCAGTTGGGGTGAGCAGTTCTTC
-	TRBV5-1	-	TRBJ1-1	CASSLDSLNTEAFF	TGCGCCAGCAGCTTGGACAGTCTGAACACTGAAGCTTTCTTT
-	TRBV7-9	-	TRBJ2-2	CASSLDLGPGELFF	TGTGCCAGCAGCTTAGATCTGGGGCCCGGGGAGCTGTTTTTT
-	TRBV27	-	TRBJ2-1	CASSRSYNEQFF	TGTGCCAGCAGTAGGAGCTACAATGAGCAGTTCTTC
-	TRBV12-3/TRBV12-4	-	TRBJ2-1	CASTHQNEQFF	TGTGCCAGCACCCATCAGAATGAGCAGTTCTTC
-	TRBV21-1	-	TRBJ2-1	CASSETGESSYNEQFF	TGTGCCAGCAGCGAAACAGGGGAGAGCTCCTACAATGAGCAGTTCTTC
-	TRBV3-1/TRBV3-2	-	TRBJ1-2	CASSQTGGRIYGYTF	TGTGCCAGCAGCCAAACCGGGGGGCGGATCTATGGCTACACCTTC
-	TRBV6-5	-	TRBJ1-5	CASGTRNQPQHF	TGTGCCAGCGGGACAAGGAATCAGCCCCAGCATTTT
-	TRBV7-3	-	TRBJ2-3	CASSLGSTDTQYF	TGTGCCAGCAGCTTAGGGAGCACAGATACGCAGTATTTT
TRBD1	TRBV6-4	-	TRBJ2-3	CASSANTGDAADTQYF	TGTGCCAGCAGTGCAAACACAGGGGACGCGGCAGATACGCAGTATTTT
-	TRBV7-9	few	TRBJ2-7	CASSSTLRGAPLKQYF	TGTGCCAGCAGCTCCACTTTGAGGGGGGCCCCTCTAAAGCAGTACTTC
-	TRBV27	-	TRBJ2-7	CASSLLDSSYEQYF	TGTGCCAGCAGTTTATTAGACAGTTCCTACGAGCAGTACTTC
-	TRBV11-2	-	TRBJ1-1	CASSLGTEAFF	TGTGCCAGCAGCTTAGGCACTGAAGCTTTCTTT
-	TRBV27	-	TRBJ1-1	CASSLFGTNTEAFF	TGTGCCAGCAGTTTGTTTGGAACAAACACTGAAGCTTTCTTT
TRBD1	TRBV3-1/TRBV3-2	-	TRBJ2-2	CASSQDSRGRLDTGELFF	TGTGCCAGCAGCCAAGATTCCAGGGGGCGCTTGGACACCGGGGAGCTGTTTTTT
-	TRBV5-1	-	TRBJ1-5	CASSLGSNQPQHF	TGCGCCAGCAGCTTGGGGAGCAATCAGCCCCAGCATTTT
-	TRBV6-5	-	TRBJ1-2	CASSPGRVGYGYTF	TGTGCCAGCTCCCCAGGGAGGGTGGGCTATGGCTACACCTTC
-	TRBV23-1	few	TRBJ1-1	CASSQLRSWSGQNTEAFF	TGCGCCAGCAGTCAATTAAGGTCGTGGTCAGGACAAAACACTGAAGCTTTCTTT
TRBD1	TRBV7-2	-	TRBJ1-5	CASSRDSHQPQHF	TGTGCCAGCAGCAGGGACAGCCATCAGCCCCAGCATTTT
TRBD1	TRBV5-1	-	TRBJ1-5	CASSRTGAGNQPQHF	TGCGCCAGCTCACGGACAGGGGCTGGCAATCAGCCCCAGCATTTT
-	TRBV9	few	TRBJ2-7	CASSVADQGGHGYEQYF	TGTGCCAGCAGCGTAGCCGACCAGGGGGGCCACGGCTACGAGCAGTACTTC
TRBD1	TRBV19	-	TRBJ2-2	CASSGQGSYTGELFF	TGTGCCAGTAGCGGACAGGGATCGTACACCGGGGAGCTGTTTTTT
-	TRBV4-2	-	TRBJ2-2	CASSQADSVTGELFF	TGTGCCAGCAGCCAAGCGGACTCTGTCACCGGGGAGCTGTTTTTT
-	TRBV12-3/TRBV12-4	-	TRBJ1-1	CASSPGFEAFF	TGTGCCAGCAGCCCGGGATTCGAAGCTTTCTTT
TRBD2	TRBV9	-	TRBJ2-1	CASSVVGLAGGLYNEQFF	TGTGCCAGCAGCGTAGTGGGACTAGCGGGGGGGCTGTACAATGAGCAGTTCTTC
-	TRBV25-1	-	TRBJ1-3	CASSVAGAGNTIYF	TGTGCCAGCAGTGTGGCAGGGGCTGGAAACACCATATATTTT
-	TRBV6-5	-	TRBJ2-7	CASSYSKGGFLDEQYF	TGTGCCAGCAGTTACTCGAAAGGGGGATTTCTGGACGAGCAGTACTTC
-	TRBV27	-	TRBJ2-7	CASSWSNDYEQYF	TGTGCCAGCAGTTGGAGTAACGACTACGAGCAGTACTTC